This T cell receptor beta chain was identified during a study of identical twins. TCRdb itself ran the 5' RACE reads through MiXCR, one entry per CDR3 protein. The sample consists of fewer than 650,000 distinct CDR3 sequences, under 8.5% of them appearing once. This CDR3 has 16 residues. V shed 2 bases, J shed 7 bases, and the junction held 12 bases outside the gene matches. This clonotype has ten or more counts. In addition, the sample was reused for a study of yellow fever vaccine responses in identical twins.

The rearrangement joins TRBV12-3 or TRBV12-4 to TRBJ1-2; 8 nucleotides agree with TRBD1. The sample was PBMCs. This TCR derives from a woman younger than 30 in good health. CDR3 nucleotides: TGTGCCAGCAGTTTATTGGGGACAGGAACCTTGGGTGGCTACACCTTC. This sequence encodes CASSLLGTGTLGGYTF.